This T cell receptor beta chain was sequenced for a study of blood T cell repertoires in COVID-19. The V segment lost 4 bases and the J segment 7 bases; nucleotides outside the gene matches: 6. Germline values: CDR1 MNHEY, CDR2 SMNVEV (reference sequence). The length of the CDR3 is 15 residues. Libraries were prepared by immunoSEQ multiplex PCR; TCRdb keeps only in-frame clonotypes and omits some of them. The sample shows under 200,000 clones, roughly 80% of them seen only once. This TCR came from a woman in her forties with acute COVID-19. J is TRBJ1-6 and V is TRBV27; 8 nucleotides agree with TRBD1. Sequencing was done on a sample of PBMCs or T cells enriched from blood (not recorded which). The CDR3 here is CASSSIWTGNSPLHF. DNA of the CDR3: TGTGCCAGCAGTTCGATCTGGACAGGGAATTCACCCCTCCACTTT.